This is a list of T cell receptor beta chains from one sample in a study of blood T cell repertoires in COVID-19. Using immunoSEQ multiplex PCR, the repertoire was profiled, and TCRdb retains in-frame clones only, with some absent. The sample lists about 140,000 clones, around 81% occurring once. Sequencing was carried out using peripheral blood. The receptors here all came from a human donor in a cohort sampled during active COVID-19. The CDR3 runs from the conserved cysteine through the conserved F or W. A D gene is named only where the DNA matches it firmly. The listing skips clone size in some rows; elsewhere it reads once, few, many or a size class.

length: 16; J: TRBJ2-2; D: TRBD1; size: -; V: TRBV5-1; DNA: TGCGCCAGCAGCTTGTCTTGGGACAGGGGGTCCGGGGAGCTGTTTTTT; CDR3: CASSLSWDRGSGELFF
length: 20; J: TRBJ1-3; D: -; size: -; V: TRBV3-1/TRBV3-2; DNA: TGTGCCAGCAGCCAAGAGGTTGACTCTCAAACTACTCTCTCTGGAAACACCATATATTTT; CDR3: CASSQEVDSQTTLSGNTIYF
length: 17; J: TRBJ2-3; D: TRBD2; size: -; V: TRBV27; DNA: TGTGCCAGCAGCCATCTCTGGACTAGCGGGATTGTCGATACGCAGTATTTT; CDR3: CASSHLWTSGIVDTQYF
length: 15; J: TRBJ1-3; D: -; size: -; V: TRBV6-6; DNA: TGTGCCAGCAGTACTGGGCTTTACTCTGGAAACACCATATATTTT; CDR3: CASSTGLYSGNTIYF
length: 15; J: TRBJ2-3; D: -; size: -; V: TRBV5-1; DNA: TGCGCCAGCAGCTTGGGCGGAGGACGCACAGATACGCAGTATTTT; CDR3: CASSLGGGRTDTQYF
length: 14; J: TRBJ2-7; D: -; size: -; V: TRBV9; DNA: TGTGCCAGCAGCGTGGGACTCCCCGCTTACGAGCAGTACTTC; CDR3: CASSVGLPAYEQYF
length: 13; J: TRBJ1-2; D: -; size: -; V: TRBV3-1/TRBV3-2; DNA: TGTGCCAGCAGCCCAGCAGGGTGGAATGGCTACACCTTC; CDR3: CASSPAGWNGYTF
length: 15; J: TRBJ1-6; D: -; size: once; V: TRBV27; DNA: TGTGCCAGCAGAACAGGGATGGTATATGATTCACCCCTCCACTTT; CDR3: CASRTGMVYDSPLHF
length: 12; J: TRBJ2-7; D: TRBD2; size: -; V: TRBV2; DNA: TGTGCCAGCACGCGGGAGGTGTGGGAGCAGTACTTC; CDR3: CASTREVWEQYF
length: 18; J: TRBJ2-1; D: TRBD2; size: -; V: TRBV5-5; DNA: TGTGCCAGCATCAAAACAGGCCCCGGACTAGCGGTGTACAATGAGCAGTTCTTC; CDR3: CASIKTGPGLAVYNEQFF
length: 17; J: TRBJ2-2; D: -; size: -; V: TRBV5-4; DNA: TGTGCCAGCAGCCCTGGGGGGACTGGGTTGGGGACCGGGGAGCTGTTTTTT; CDR3: CASSPGGTGLGTGELFF
length: 14; J: TRBJ2-7; D: -; size: -; V: TRBV5-4; DNA: TGTGCCAGCAGCCCCCCGGGATCCACCTACGAGCAGTACTTC; CDR3: CASSPPGSTYEQYF
length: 15; J: TRBJ2-1; D: TRBD1; size: few; V: TRBV5-1; DNA: TGCGCCAGCGGCGAGGACAGGGGAGAGTACAATGAGCAGTTCTTC; CDR3: CASGEDRGEYNEQFF
length: 15; J: TRBJ2-1; D: TRBD2; size: -; V: TRBV7-9; DNA: TGTGCCAGCAGGTCGGGACTAGCGGGAGGGGATGAGCAGTTCTTC; CDR3: CASRSGLAGGDEQFF
length: 15; J: TRBJ2-3; D: -; size: few; V: TRBV3-1/TRBV3-2; DNA: TGTGCCAGCAGCCAAGTCGGGAGCGGCACAGATACGCAGTATTTT; CDR3: CASSQVGSGTDTQYF
length: 16; J: TRBJ2-6; D: TRBD1; size: -; V: TRBV19; DNA: TGTGCCAGTAGCCCCACAGGGGGCTTTGGGGCCAACGTCCTGACTTTC; CDR3: CASSPTGGFGANVLTF
length: 11; J: TRBJ2-1; D: -; size: -; V: TRBV20-1; DNA: TGCAGTGTACTGTTCGGCAATGAGCAGTTCTTC; CDR3: CSVLFGNEQFF
length: 20; J: TRBJ1-2; D: -; size: -; V: TRBV19; DNA: TGTGCCAGTAGCCCAGATCGGCCCCTCCCTTCCCCAAGAGGGCTCTATGGCTACACCTTC; CDR3: CASSPDRPLPSPRGLYGYTF
length: 16; J: TRBJ2-6; D: -; size: -; V: TRBV4-2; DNA: TGTGCCAGCACCACCTCGGAGAGCTCTGGGGCCAACGTCCTGACTTTC; CDR3: CASTTSESSGANVLTF
length: 12; J: TRBJ2-1; D: -; size: once; V: TRBV9; DNA: TGTGCCAGCAGCCGACAATTCAATGAGCAGTTCTTC; CDR3: CASSRQFNEQFF
length: 15; J: TRBJ2-2; D: TRBD2; size: few; V: TRBV13; DNA: TGTGCCAGCAGCACCCCGGGACTAAACACCGGGGAGCTGTTTTTT; CDR3: CASSTPGLNTGELFF
length: 16; J: TRBJ2-7; D: TRBD1; size: -; V: TRBV18; DNA: TGTGCCAGCTCACCGCAGGGGGCGATGGTAACCTACGAGCAGTACTTC; CDR3: CASSPQGAMVTYEQYF
length: 13; J: TRBJ2-7; D: -; size: -; V: TRBV10-3; DNA: TGTGCCATCACCCCACAGGGTTTCCACGAGCAGTACTTC; CDR3: CAITPQGFHEQYF
length: 20; J: TRBJ2-1; D: TRBD2; size: -; V: TRBV27; DNA: TGTGCCAGCAGTACTATAGGGACTAGCGGGAGGGTGGTGTTTGACAATGAGCAGTTCTTC; CDR3: CASSTIGTSGRVVFDNEQFF
length: 15; J: TRBJ1-6; D: -; size: -; V: TRBV5-1; DNA: TGCGCCAGCAGCTTAATCCGGACAGAGAATTCACCCCTCCACTTT; CDR3: CASSLIRTENSPLHF
length: 16; J: TRBJ2-3; D: TRBD2; size: -; V: TRBV5-1; DNA: TGCGCCAGCAGCTATAGACTAGCGGGAGCCGAAGATACGCAGTATTTT; CDR3: CASSYRLAGAEDTQYF
length: 16; J: TRBJ1-3; D: -; size: -; V: TRBV11-2; DNA: TGTGCCAGCAGCCAGGAGACAGCTCTAACTGGAAACACCATATATTTT; CDR3: CASSQETALTGNTIYF
length: 15; J: TRBJ1-5; D: -; size: -; V: TRBV7-8; DNA: TGTGCCAGCAGCTCCAGTCTAGGGGTGGACCAGCCCCAGCATTTT; CDR3: CASSSSLGVDQPQHF
length: 13; J: TRBJ2-3; D: -; size: -; V: TRBV7-9; DNA: TGTGCCAGCAGCTTAGATGAGGCAGATACGCAGTATTTT; CDR3: CASSLDEADTQYF
length: 14; J: TRBJ2-5; D: TRBD2; size: -; V: TRBV29-1; DNA: TGCAGCGTTGAAGTCTCTCTAGCGGTAGAGACCCAGTACTTC; CDR3: CSVEVSLAVETQYF
length: 15; J: TRBJ2-7; D: TRBD1; size: -; V: TRBV3-1/TRBV3-2; DNA: TGTGCCAGCAGCCAAGGGGACAGTAGCCCCTACGAGCAGTACTTC; CDR3: CASSQGDSSPYEQYF
length: 13; J: TRBJ1-4; D: -; size: few; V: TRBV5-1; DNA: TGCGCCAGCAGCTTGGACAGTAATGAAAAACTGTTTTTT; CDR3: CASSLDSNEKLFF
length: 17; J: TRBJ2-2; D: TRBD2; size: -; V: TRBV2; DNA: TGTGCCAGCAGGAGAGGGACTAGCGGGACCGACACCGGGGAGCTGTTTTTT; CDR3: CASRRGTSGTDTGELFF
length: 15; J: TRBJ2-1; D: -; size: -; V: TRBV7-2; DNA: TGTGCCAGCAGCAGAGCGGATACTTCCTACAATGAGCAGTTCTTC; CDR3: CASSRADTSYNEQFF
length: 14; J: TRBJ1-3; D: TRBD1; size: once; V: TRBV6-5; DNA: TGTGCCAGCAGTCTCCAGGGGGCTGGAAACACCATATATTTT; CDR3: CASSLQGAGNTIYF
length: 15; J: TRBJ2-5; D: TRBD2; size: -; V: TRBV28; DNA: TGTGCCAGCAGTGGATCTAGCGGGAGTTTAGAGACCCAGTACTTC; CDR3: CASSGSSGSLETQYF
length: 15; J: TRBJ2-3; D: TRBD2; size: once; V: TRBV19; DNA: TGTGCCAGTAGGCCCGGGACTAGTGTCACAGATACGCAGTATTTT; CDR3: CASRPGTSVTDTQYF
length: 15; J: TRBJ2-1; D: TRBD1; size: -; V: TRBV18; DNA: TGTGCCAGCTCATCGCGACAGGGACAATTCAATGAGCAGTTCTTC; CDR3: CASSSRQGQFNEQFF
length: 15; J: TRBJ2-7; D: TRBD2; size: -; V: TRBV9; DNA: TGTGCCAGCAGCGTAGATACTAGCGGGGACTACGAGCAGTACTTC; CDR3: CASSVDTSGDYEQYF
length: 12; J: TRBJ1-1; D: -; size: -; V: TRBV29-1; DNA: TGCAGCGCCGTTGACTGGGACACTGAAGCTTTCTTT; CDR3: CSAVDWDTEAFF
length: 19; J: TRBJ1-5; D: TRBD1; size: -; V: TRBV19; DNA: TGTGCCAGTAGTTCCTCCGGGACAGGGGGGTCATATAGCAATCAGCCCCAGCATTTT; CDR3: CASSSSGTGGSYSNQPQHF
length: 13; J: TRBJ2-7; D: TRBD1; size: -; V: TRBV5-6; DNA: TGTGCCACCCGTGGACAGGGGAGATACGAGCAGTACTTC; CDR3: CATRGQGRYEQYF
length: 18; J: TRBJ2-5; D: TRBD2; size: -; V: TRBV7-9; DNA: TGTGCCAGCAGCTTGGTAGCGGGAGGGTTGGTACCAAAAGAGACCCAGTACTTC; CDR3: CASSLVAGGLVPKETQYF
length: 14; J: TRBJ2-3; D: -; size: -; V: TRBV6-5; DNA: TGTGCCAGCAGTTATTCAGGGAGCACAGATACGCAGTATTTT; CDR3: CASSYSGSTDTQYF
length: 16; J: TRBJ1-4; D: -; size: -; V: TRBV5-5; DNA: TGTGCCAGCAGCGACGGCTGGGGAGCGGGGGATGAAAAACTGTTTTTT; CDR3: CASSDGWGAGDEKLFF
length: 13; J: TRBJ2-3; D: -; size: -; V: TRBV5-1; DNA: TGCGCCAGCAGCTTGGCCCTTCGAGATACGCAGTATTTT; CDR3: CASSLALRDTQYF
length: 17; J: TRBJ2-7; D: TRBD2; size: -; V: TRBV18; DNA: TGTGCCAGCTCAGCCGGGACTAGCGGCTTTCTCTCCTACGAGCAGTACTTC; CDR3: CASSAGTSGFLSYEQYF
length: 15; J: TRBJ1-2; D: TRBD1; size: -; V: TRBV3-1/TRBV3-2; DNA: TGTGCCAGCAGCACATGGGACAGGGGGCATTATGGCTACACCTTC; CDR3: CASSTWDRGHYGYTF
length: 16; J: TRBJ2-3; D: TRBD2; size: -; V: TRBV4-2; DNA: TGTGCCAGCAGCCAAATCCCGGGAGGCTCCACAGATACGCAGTATTTT; CDR3: CASSQIPGGSTDTQYF
length: 18; J: TRBJ2-7; D: TRBD2; size: -; V: TRBV7-2; DNA: TGTGCCAGCAGCCCGACTAGCGGGAGCTCAGTAGGGTCCTACGAGCAGTACTTC; CDR3: CASSPTSGSSVGSYEQYF
length: 13; J: TRBJ2-7; D: -; size: -; V: TRBV7-7; DNA: TGTGCTAGCAGCTTAGATAGGACTAACGAGCAGTACTTC; CDR3: CASSLDRTNEQYF
length: 14; J: TRBJ2-7; D: -; size: -; V: TRBV7-2; DNA: TGTGCCAGCAGCTTAGGGAGACAGGCTTACGAGCAGTACTTC; CDR3: CASSLGRQAYEQYF
length: 16; J: TRBJ2-1; D: -; size: few; V: TRBV24-1; DNA: TGTGCCACCAGTGATTCAGGGGTCCCTGCGGATCAAGAGCAGTTCTTC; CDR3: CATSDSGVPADQEQFF